Listed below are T cell receptor beta chains from one sample, sequenced in a study of blood T cell repertoires in COVID-19. Generated by immunoSEQ multiplex PCR, the TCRdb table keeps only in-frame clones and is missing some. The table has approximately 210,000 clones, approximately 87% seen once. The sample comprised peripheral blood. The source is a woman aged 70-85 years with active or convalescent COVID-19. Each CDR3 is given with its conserved first and last residue. The order of the fields is J gene, V gene, clone size, CDR3 length, CDR3 protein. A clone size is listed for some rows: how often the clone was seen (once, few, many), or a class if it is expanded.

j_gene: TRBJ1-2; v_gene: TRBV12-3/TRBV12-4; abundance: -; len: 13; CDR3aa: CASSLDRVGGYTF
j_gene: TRBJ1-5; v_gene: TRBV6-5; abundance: -; len: 15; CDR3aa: CASSPLVQGNQPQHF
j_gene: TRBJ2-1; v_gene: TRBV3-1/TRBV3-2; abundance: -; len: 15; CDR3aa: CASSQEDYSYNEQFF
j_gene: TRBJ2-5; v_gene: TRBV12-5; abundance: -; len: 13; CDR3aa: CASGLINGETQYF
j_gene: TRBJ1-1; v_gene: TRBV5-1; abundance: -; len: 13; CDR3aa: CASSWDRETEAFF
j_gene: TRBJ2-7; v_gene: TRBV7-2; abundance: -; len: 15; CDR3aa: CASSLWGRDSYEQYF
j_gene: TRBJ2-7; v_gene: TRBV6-6; abundance: -; len: 14; CDR3aa: CASSSSGGSYEQYF
j_gene: TRBJ2-1; v_gene: TRBV5-1; abundance: -; len: 13; CDR3aa: CASSLYLANEQFF
j_gene: TRBJ2-3; v_gene: TRBV7-6; abundance: -; len: 15; CDR3aa: CASSLGDRGADTQYF
j_gene: TRBJ2-7; v_gene: TRBV6-1; abundance: -; len: 16; CDR3aa: CASSEFEGQGAYEQYF
j_gene: TRBJ2-2; v_gene: TRBV28; abundance: -; len: 15; CDR3aa: CASTPRGRFTGELFF
j_gene: TRBJ1-2; v_gene: TRBV5-1; abundance: -; len: 14; CDR3aa: CASSLGGVLNGYTF
j_gene: TRBJ1-6; v_gene: TRBV30; abundance: -; len: 14; CDR3aa: CAWNGQLLNSPLHF
j_gene: TRBJ2-7; v_gene: TRBV12-2; abundance: -; len: 16; CDR3aa: CASRSPPLAATYEQYF
j_gene: TRBJ2-5; v_gene: TRBV21-1; abundance: -; len: 14; CDR3aa: CASSTKRIQETQYF
j_gene: TRBJ2-7; v_gene: TRBV7-9; abundance: -; len: 18; CDR3aa: CASSSSGREGLRRHEQYF
j_gene: TRBJ2-2; v_gene: TRBV15; abundance: -; len: 18; CDR3aa: CATSRALLARGGTGELFF
j_gene: TRBJ2-7; v_gene: TRBV10-1; abundance: once; len: 15; CDR3aa: CASSERASGHYEQYF
j_gene: TRBJ2-1; v_gene: TRBV9; abundance: few; len: 12; CDR3aa: CASSVGYNEQFF
j_gene: TRBJ1-4; v_gene: TRBV7-3; abundance: -; len: 14; CDR3aa: CASSPTGSDEKLFF
j_gene: TRBJ2-1; v_gene: TRBV6-5; abundance: -; len: 14; CDR3aa: CASSYSISYNEQFF
j_gene: TRBJ2-1; v_gene: TRBV18; abundance: -; len: 15; CDR3aa: CASSLISGMNNEQFF
j_gene: TRBJ1-2; v_gene: TRBV12-3/TRBV12-4; abundance: -; len: 13; CDR3aa: CASSTEKDYGYTF
j_gene: TRBJ2-1; v_gene: TRBV5-8; abundance: once; len: 16; CDR3aa: CASSLEGSGGAQGQFF
j_gene: TRBJ1-2; v_gene: TRBV4-1; abundance: -; len: 15; CDR3aa: CASSQDGDRLYGYTF
j_gene: TRBJ2-1; v_gene: TRBV7-2; abundance: -; len: 15; CDR3aa: CASSLLDRYGNEQFF
j_gene: TRBJ1-4; v_gene: TRBV4-3; abundance: -; len: 14; CDR3aa: CASSPGTGDEKLFF
j_gene: TRBJ2-5; v_gene: TRBV28; abundance: -; len: 13; CDR3aa: CASSLRGVVTQYF
j_gene: TRBJ1-1; v_gene: TRBV19; abundance: -; len: 16; CDR3aa: CASSTNRGLGDTEAFF
j_gene: TRBJ2-4; v_gene: TRBV7-2; abundance: -; len: 14; CDR3aa: CASSTGTVKNIQYF
j_gene: TRBJ1-3; v_gene: TRBV6-5; abundance: -; len: 16; CDR3aa: CASSYSKGYSGNTIYF
j_gene: TRBJ1-1; v_gene: TRBV18; abundance: -; len: 13; CDR3aa: CASSPPVNTEAFF
j_gene: TRBJ1-5; v_gene: TRBV6-4; abundance: -; len: 13; CDR3aa: CASGQQGDQPQHF
j_gene: TRBJ2-7; v_gene: TRBV4-1; abundance: -; len: 14; CDR3aa: CASSRTGGTYEQYF
j_gene: TRBJ1-2; v_gene: TRBV7-2; abundance: -; len: 15; CDR3aa: CASSTWTRGNYGYTF
j_gene: TRBJ1-2; v_gene: TRBV9; abundance: -; len: 15; CDR3aa: CASRGVGWAGYGYTF
j_gene: TRBJ1-1; v_gene: TRBV10-3; abundance: -; len: 15; CDR3aa: CATGQTGQPNTEAFF